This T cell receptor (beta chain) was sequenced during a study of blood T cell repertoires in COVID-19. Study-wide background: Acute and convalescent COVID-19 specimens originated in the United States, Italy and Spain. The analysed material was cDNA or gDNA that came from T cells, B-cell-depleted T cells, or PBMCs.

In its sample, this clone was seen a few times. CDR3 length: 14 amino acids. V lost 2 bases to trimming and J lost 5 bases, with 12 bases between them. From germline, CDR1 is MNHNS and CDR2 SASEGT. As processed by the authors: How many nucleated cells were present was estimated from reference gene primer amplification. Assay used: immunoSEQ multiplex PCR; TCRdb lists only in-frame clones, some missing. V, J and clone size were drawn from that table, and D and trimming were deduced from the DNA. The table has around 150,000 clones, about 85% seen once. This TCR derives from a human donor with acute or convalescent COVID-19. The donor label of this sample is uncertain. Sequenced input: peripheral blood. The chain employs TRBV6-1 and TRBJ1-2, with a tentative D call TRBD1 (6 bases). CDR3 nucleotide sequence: TGTGCCAGCAGTGAAAGATCTAGGGGGTATGGCTACACCTTC. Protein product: CASSERSRGYGYTF.